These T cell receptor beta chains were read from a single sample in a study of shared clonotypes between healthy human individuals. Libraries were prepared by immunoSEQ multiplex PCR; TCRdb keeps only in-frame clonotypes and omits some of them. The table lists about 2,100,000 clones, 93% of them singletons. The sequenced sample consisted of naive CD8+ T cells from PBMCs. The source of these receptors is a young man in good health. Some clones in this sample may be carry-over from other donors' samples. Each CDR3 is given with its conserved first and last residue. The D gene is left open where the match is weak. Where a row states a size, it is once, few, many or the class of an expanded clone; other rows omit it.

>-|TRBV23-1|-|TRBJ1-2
CASIPDRQTNYGYTF
TGCGCCAGCATTCCGGATCGACAGACCAACTATGGCTACACCTTC
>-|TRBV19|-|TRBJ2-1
CASTPTPPNNEQFF
TGTGCCAGTACCCCAACCCCCCCCAACAATGAGCAGTTCTTC
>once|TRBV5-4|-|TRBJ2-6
CASSLDFGSGANVLTF
TGTGCCAGCAGCTTGGATTTTGGCTCTGGGGCCAACGTCCTGACTTTC
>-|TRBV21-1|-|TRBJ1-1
CASRQVSNTEAFF
TGTGCCAGCAGACAGGTTTCGAACACTGAAGCTTTCTTT
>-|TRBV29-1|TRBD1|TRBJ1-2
CSVADRGPYGYTF
TGCAGCGTTGCGGACAGGGGCCCCTATGGCTACACCTTC
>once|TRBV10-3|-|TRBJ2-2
CAISDRAGENTGELFF
TGTGCCATCAGCGATCGGGCAGGGGAGAACACCGGGGAGCTGTTTTTT
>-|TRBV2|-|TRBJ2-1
CASSERMAGAPYNEQFF
TGTGCCAGCAGTGAAAGGATGGCGGGGGCCCCCTACAATGAGCAGTTCTTC
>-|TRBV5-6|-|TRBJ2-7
CASSLAEASYEQYF
TGTGCCAGCAGCTTGGCAGAGGCCTCCTACGAGCAGTACTTC
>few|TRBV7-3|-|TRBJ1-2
CASSPDGNYGYTF
TGTGCCAGCAGCCCGGACGGGAACTATGGCTACACCTTC
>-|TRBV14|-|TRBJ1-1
CASSQVEATEAFF
TGTGCCAGCAGCCAAGTTGAGGCGACTGAAGCTTTCTTT
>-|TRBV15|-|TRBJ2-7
CATSKGRGGNPQYF
TGTGCCACCAGCAAGGGACGCGGAGGAAATCCTCAGTACTTC
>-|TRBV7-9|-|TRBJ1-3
CASSLVWARGNTIYF
TGTGCCAGCAGCTTAGTCTGGGCGCGCGGAAACACCATATATTTT
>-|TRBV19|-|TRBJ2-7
CASSARARPYEQYF
TGTGCCAGTAGTGCCCGGGCCCGGCCCTACGAGCAGTACTTC
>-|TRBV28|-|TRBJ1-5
CASNRGYNQPQHF
TGTGCCAGCAACCGGGGGTACAATCAGCCCCAGCATTTT
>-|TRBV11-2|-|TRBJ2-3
CASSPIGTSDTQYF
TGTGCCAGCAGCCCGATAGGAACTTCAGATACGCAGTATTTT
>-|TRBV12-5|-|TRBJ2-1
CASGFPRDSSNEQFF
TGTGCTAGTGGTTTTCCGCGGGACTCCTCCAATGAGCAGTTCTTC
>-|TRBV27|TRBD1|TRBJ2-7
CASSSGEHRGLRYEQYF
TGTGCCAGCAGTTCCGGTGAGCACAGGGGGCTTAGGTACGAGCAGTACTTC
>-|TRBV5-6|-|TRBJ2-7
CASSLGRYEYEQYF
TGTGCCAGCAGCTTGGGCAGGTACGAGTACGAGCAGTACTTC
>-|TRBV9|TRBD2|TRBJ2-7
CASSVGSGATYEQYF
TGTGCCAGCAGCGTAGGTAGCGGGGCCACCTACGAGCAGTACTTC
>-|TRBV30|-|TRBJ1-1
CAWTGIEEPEAFF
TGTGCCTGGACAGGGATCGAGGAACCTGAAGCTTTCTTT
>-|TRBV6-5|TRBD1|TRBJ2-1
CASRPYRGSYNEQFF
TGTGCCAGCAGACCCTACAGGGGCTCCTACAATGAGCAGTTCTTC
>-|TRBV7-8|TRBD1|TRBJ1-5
CASSLGDRTYSNQPQHF
TGTGCCAGCAGCTTAGGGGACAGGACTTATAGCAATCAGCCCCAGCATTTT
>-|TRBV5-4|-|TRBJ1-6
CASSLRGSYNSPLHF
TGTGCCAGCAGCTTGAGGGGCTCCTATAATTCACCCCTCCACTTT
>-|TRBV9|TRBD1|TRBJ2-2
CASSDDRVGRELFF
TGTGCCAGCAGCGACGACAGGGTAGGCCGGGAGCTGTTTTTT
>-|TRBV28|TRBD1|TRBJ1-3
CASSKTGYGNTIYF
TGTGCCAGCAGTAAGACAGGGTATGGAAACACCATATATTTT
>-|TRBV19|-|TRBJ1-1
CASSKFGGVNTEAFF
TGTGCCAGTAGTAAGTTCGGGGGAGTGAACACTGAAGCTTTCTTT
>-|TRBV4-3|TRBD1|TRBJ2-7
CASSQEADRGFYEQYF
TGCGCCAGCAGCCAAGAGGCGGACAGGGGGTTTTACGAGCAGTACTTC